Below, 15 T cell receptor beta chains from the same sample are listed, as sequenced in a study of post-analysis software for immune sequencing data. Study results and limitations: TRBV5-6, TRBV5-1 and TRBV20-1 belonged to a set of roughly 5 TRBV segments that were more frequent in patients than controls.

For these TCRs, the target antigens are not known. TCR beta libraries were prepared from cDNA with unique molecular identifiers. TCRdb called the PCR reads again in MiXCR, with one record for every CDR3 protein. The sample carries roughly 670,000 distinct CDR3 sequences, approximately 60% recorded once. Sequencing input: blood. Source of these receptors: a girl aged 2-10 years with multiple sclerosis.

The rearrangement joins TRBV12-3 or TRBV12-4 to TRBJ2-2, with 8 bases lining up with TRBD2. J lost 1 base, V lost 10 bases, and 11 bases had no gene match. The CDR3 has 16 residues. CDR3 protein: CATPRAGGLNTGELFF. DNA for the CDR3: TGTGCCACGCCCCGGGCGGGAGGACTGAACACCGGGGAGCTGTTTTTT.

CDR3 sequence (DNA): TGTGCCAGCAGCGCCGGTGGGCCAGGGGGATGGGGCTACACCTTC. Protein: CASSAGGPGGWGYTF. V gene TRBV5-5 combines with J gene TRBJ1-2; 7 nucleotides agree with TRBD1. The CDR3 has 15 amino acids. The germline CDR1 and CDR2 sequences are SGHKS and YYEKEE (reference sequence). V lost 4 bases and J lost 8; bases outside the gene matches: 14.

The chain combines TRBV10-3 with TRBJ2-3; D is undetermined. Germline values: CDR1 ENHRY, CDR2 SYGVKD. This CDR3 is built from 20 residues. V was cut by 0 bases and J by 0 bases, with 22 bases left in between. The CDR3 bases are TGTGCCATCAGTGAGTCCTCCATCAAACAATCCAGGCTGAGCACAGATACGCAGTATTTT. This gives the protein CAISESSIKQSRLSTDTQYF.

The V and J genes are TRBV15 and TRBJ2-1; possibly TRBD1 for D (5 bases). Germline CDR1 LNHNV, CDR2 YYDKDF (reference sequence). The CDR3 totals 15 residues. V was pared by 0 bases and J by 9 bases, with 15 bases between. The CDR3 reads CATSRDQSGFAEQFF. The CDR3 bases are TGTGCCACCAGCAGAGATCAGTCAGGGTTCGCTGAGCAGTTCTTC. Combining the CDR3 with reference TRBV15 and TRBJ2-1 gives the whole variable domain DAMVIQNPRYQVTQFGKPVTLSCSQTLNHNVMYWYQQKSSQAPKLLFHYYDKDFNNEADTPDNFQSRRPNTSFCFLDIRSPGLGDTAMYLCATSRDQSGFAEQFFGPGTRLTVL.

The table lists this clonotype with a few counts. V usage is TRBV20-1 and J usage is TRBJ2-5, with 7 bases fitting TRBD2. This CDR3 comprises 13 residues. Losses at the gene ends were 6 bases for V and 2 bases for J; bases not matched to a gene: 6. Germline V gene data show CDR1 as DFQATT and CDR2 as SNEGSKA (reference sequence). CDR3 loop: CSAGWEGQETQYF. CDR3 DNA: TGCAGTGCCGGCTGGGAGGGACAAGAGACCCAGTACTTC.

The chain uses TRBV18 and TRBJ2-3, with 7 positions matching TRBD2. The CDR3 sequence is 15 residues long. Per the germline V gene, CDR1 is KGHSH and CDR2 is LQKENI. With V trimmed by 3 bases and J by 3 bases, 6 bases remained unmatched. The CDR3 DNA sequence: TGTGCCAGCTCACCGCCCGGGGGAGGGACAGATACGCAGTATTTT. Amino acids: CASSPPGGGTDTQYF.

The CDR3: CASSASEGQGATEAFF. The CDR3 DNA reads TGTGCCAGCAGCGCCTCCGAGGGACAGGGGGCCACTGAAGCTTTCTTT. The chain recombines TRBV6-1 with TRBJ1-1; TRBD1 agrees at 12 bases. The CDR3 is made up of 16 amino acids. From germline, CDR1 is MNHNS and CDR2 SASEGT. J gave up 4 bases and V 6 bases, and 9 bases lay outside the gene matches.

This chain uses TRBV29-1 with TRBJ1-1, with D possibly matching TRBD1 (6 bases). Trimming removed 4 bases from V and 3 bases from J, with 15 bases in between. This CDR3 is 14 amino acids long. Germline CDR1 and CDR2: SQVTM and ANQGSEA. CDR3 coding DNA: TGCAGCGTTGGATACCCGGGGGCGGACACTGAAGCTTTCTTT. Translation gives CSVGYPGADTEAFF.

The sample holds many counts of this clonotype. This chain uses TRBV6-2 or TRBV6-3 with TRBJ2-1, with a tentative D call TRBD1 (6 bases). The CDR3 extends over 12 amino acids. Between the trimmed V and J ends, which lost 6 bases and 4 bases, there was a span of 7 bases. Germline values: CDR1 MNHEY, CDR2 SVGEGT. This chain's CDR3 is CASRTGYNEQFF. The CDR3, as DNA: TGTGCCAGCAGGACAGGATACAATGAGCAGTTCTTC.

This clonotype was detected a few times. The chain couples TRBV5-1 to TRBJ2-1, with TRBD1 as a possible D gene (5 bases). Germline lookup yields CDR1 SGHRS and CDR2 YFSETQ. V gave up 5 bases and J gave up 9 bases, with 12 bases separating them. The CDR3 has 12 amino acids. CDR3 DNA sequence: TGCGCCAGCAGGGAAAGGGGTGGTGAGCAGTTCTTC. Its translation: CASRERGGEQFF.

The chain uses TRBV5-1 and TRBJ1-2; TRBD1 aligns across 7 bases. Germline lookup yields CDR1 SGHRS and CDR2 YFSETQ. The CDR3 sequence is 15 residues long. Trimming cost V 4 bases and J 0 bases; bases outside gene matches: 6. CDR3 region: CASSPDRTSNYGYTF. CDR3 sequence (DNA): TGCGCCAGCAGCCCGGACAGGACTTCTAACTATGGCTACACCTTC.

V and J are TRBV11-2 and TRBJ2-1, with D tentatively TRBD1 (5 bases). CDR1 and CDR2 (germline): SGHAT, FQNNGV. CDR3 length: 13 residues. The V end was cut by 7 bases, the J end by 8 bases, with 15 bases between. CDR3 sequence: CASTSGRGDEQFF. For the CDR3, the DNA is TGTGCCAGCACTTCAGGGCGTGGGGATGAGCAGTTCTTC.

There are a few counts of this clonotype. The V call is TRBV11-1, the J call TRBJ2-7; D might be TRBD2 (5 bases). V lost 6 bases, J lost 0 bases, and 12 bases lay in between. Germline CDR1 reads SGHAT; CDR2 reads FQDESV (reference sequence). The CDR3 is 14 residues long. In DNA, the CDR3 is TGTGCCAGCAGTCCCCCCGAGGGCTCCTACGAGCAGTACTTC. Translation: CASSPPEGSYEQYF.

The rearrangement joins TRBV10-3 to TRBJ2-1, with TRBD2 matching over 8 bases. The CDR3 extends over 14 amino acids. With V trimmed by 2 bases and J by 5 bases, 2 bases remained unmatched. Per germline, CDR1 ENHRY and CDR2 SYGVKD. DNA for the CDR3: TGTGCCATCAGTGAGGGGACTAGAGACAATGAGCAGTTCTTC. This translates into CAISEGTRDNEQFF.

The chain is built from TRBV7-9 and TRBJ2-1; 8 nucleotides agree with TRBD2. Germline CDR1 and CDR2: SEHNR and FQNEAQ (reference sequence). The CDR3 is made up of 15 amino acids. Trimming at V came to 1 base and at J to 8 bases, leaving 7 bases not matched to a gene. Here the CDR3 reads CASSLGTSLGHEQFF. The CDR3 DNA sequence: TGTGCCAGCAGCTTAGGGACTAGCCTAGGGCATGAGCAGTTCTTC.